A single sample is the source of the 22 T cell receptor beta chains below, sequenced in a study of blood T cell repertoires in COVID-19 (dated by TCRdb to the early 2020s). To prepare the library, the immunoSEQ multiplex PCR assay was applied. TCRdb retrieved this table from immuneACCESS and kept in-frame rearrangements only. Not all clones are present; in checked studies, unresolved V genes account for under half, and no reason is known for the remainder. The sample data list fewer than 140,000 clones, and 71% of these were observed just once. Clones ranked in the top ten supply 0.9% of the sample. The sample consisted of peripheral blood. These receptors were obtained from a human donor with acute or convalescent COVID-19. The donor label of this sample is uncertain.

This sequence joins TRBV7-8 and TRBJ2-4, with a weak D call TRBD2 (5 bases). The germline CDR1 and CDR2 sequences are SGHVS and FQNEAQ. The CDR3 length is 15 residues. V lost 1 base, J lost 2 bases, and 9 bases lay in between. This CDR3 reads CASSLGRGTKNIQYF. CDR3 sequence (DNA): TGTGCCAGCAGCTTAGGACGGGGTACCAAAAACATTCAGTACTTC. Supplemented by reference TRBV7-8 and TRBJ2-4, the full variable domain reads GAGVSQSPRYKVAKRGQDVALRCDPISGHVSLFWYQQALGQGPEFLTYFQNEAQLDKSGLPSDRFFAERPEGSVSTLKIQRTQQEDSAVYLCASSLGRGTKNIQYFGAGTRLSVL.

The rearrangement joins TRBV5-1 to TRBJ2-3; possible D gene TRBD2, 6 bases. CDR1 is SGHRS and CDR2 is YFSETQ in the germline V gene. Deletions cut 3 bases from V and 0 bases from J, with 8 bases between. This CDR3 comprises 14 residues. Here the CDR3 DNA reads TGCGCCAGCAGCTCGCGGGACAGCACAGATACGCAGTATTTT. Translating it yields CASSSRDSTDTQYF. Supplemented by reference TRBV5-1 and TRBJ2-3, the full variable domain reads KAGVTQTPRYLIKTRGQQVTLSCSPISGHRSVSWYQQTPGQGLQFLFEYFSETQRNKGNFPGRFSGRQFSNSRSEMNVSTLELGDSALYLCASSSRDSTDTQYFGPGTRLTVL.

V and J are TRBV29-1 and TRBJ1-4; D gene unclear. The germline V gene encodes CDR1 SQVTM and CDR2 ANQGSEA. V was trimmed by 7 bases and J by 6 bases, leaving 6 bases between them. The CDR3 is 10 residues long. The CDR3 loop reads CSGGDEKLFF. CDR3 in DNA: TGCAGCGGCGGGGATGAAAAACTGTTTTTT. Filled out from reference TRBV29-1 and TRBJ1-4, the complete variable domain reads SAVISQKPSRDICQRGTSLTIQCQVDSQVTMMFWYRQQPGQSLTLIATANQGSEATYESGFVIDKFPISRPNLTFSTLTVSNMSPEDSSIYLCSGGDEKLFFGSGTQLSVL.

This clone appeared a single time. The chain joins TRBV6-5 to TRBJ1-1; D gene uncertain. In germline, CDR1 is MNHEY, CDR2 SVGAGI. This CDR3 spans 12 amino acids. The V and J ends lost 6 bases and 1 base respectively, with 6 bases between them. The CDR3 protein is CASRTANTEAFF. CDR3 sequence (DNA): TGTGCCAGCAGAACAGCGAACACTGAAGCTTTCTTT.

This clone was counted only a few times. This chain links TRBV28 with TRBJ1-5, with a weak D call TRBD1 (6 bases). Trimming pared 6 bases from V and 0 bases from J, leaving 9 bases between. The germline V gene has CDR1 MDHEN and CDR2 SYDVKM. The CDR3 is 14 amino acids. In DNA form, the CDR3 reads TGTGCCAGCAGGATACAGGGTAGCAATCAGCCCCAGCATTTT. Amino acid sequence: CASRIQGSNQPQHF.

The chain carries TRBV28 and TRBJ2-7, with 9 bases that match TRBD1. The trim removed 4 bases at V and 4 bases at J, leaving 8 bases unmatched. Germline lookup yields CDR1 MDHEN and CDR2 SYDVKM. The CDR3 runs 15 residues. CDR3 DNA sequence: TGTGCCAGCAGTTCAACCGGGACAGGGAGGTACGAGCAGTACGTC. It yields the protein CASSSTGTGRYEQYV.

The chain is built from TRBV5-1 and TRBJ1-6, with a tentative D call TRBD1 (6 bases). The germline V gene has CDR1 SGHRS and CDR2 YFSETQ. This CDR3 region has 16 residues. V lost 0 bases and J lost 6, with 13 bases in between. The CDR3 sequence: CASSLEQGRGNSPLHF. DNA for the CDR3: TGCGCCAGCAGCTTGGAACAGGGTCGGGGTAATTCACCCCTCCACTTT.

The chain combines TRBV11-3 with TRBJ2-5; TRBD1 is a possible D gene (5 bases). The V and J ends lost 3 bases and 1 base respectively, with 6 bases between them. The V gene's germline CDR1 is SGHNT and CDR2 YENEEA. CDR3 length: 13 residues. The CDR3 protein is CASSFDSQETQYF. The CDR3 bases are TGTGCCAGCAGCTTCGACAGCCAAGAGACCCAGTACTTC.

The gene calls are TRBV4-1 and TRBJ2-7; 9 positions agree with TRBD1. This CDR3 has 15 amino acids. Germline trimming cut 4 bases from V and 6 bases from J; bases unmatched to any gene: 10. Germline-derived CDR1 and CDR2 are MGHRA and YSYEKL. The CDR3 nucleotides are TGCGCCAGCAGCCGACCCGGACAGGGGTCTGCCGAGCAGTACTTC. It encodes CASSRPGQGSAEQYF.

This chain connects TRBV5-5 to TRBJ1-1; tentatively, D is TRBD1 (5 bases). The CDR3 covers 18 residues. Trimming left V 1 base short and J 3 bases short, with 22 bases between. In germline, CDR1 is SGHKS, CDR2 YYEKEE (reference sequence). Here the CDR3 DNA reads TGTGCCAGCAGCTTGAGTCCAATGAAATCTCTCAGGGACACTGAAGCTTTCTTT. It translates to CASSLSPMKSLRDTEAFF.

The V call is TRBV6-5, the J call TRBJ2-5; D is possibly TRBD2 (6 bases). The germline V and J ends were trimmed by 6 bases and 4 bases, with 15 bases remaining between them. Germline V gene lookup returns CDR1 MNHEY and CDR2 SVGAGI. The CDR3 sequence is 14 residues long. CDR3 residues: CASSPLGGVETQYF. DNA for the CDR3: TGTGCCAGCAGCCCGTTGGGGGGAGTAGAGACCCAGTACTTC.

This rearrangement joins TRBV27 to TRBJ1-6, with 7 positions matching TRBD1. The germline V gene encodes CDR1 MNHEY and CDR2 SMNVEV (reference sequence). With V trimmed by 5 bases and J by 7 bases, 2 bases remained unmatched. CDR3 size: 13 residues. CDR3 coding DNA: TGTGCCAGCAGTATGACAGGGAATTCACCCCTCCACTTT. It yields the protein CASSMTGNSPLHF.

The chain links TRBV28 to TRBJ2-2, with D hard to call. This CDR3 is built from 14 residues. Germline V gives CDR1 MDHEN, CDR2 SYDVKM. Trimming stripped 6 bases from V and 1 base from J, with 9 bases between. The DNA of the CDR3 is TGTGCCAGCAGCCCGGTTCGGAACACCGGGGAGCTGTTTTTT. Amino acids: CASSPVRNTGELFF. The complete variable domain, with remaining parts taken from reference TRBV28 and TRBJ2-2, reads DVKVTQSSRYLVKRTGEKVFLECVQDMDHENMFWYRQDPGLGLRLIYFSYDVKMKEKGDIPEGYSVSREKKERFSLILESASTNQTSMYLCASSPVRNTGELFFGEGSRLTVL.

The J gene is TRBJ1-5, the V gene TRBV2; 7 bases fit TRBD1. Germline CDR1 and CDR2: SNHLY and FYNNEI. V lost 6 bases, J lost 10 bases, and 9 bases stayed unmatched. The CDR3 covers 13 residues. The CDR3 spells CASSRDDRVPQHF. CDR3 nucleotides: TGTGCCAGCAGCCGTGATGACAGGGTACCCCAGCATTTT.

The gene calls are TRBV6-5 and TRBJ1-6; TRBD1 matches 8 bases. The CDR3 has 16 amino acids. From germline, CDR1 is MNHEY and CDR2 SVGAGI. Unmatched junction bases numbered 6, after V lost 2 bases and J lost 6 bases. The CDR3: CASSYAGTGFNSPLHF. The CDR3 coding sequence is TGTGCCAGCAGTTACGCCGGGACAGGCTTTAATTCACCCCTCCACTTT.

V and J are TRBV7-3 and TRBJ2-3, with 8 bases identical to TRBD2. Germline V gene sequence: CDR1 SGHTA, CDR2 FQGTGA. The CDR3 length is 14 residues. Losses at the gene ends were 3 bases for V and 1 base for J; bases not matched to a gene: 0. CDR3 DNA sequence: TGTGCCAGCAGCTTTAGCGGGGGCACAGATACGCAGTATTTT. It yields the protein CASSFSGGTDTQYF.

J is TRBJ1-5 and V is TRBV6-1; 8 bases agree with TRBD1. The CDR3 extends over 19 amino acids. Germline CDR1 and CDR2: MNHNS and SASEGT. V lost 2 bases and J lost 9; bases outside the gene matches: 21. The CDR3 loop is CASSERDRLDFPDRSPQHF. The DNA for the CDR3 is TGTGCCAGCAGTGAAAGGGACAGGCTTGATTTCCCGGACCGATCGCCCCAGCATTTT.

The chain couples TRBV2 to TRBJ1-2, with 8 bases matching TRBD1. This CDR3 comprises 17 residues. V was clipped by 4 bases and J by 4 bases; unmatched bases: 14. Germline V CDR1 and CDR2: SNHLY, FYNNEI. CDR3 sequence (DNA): TGTGCCAGCAGTGTGGTAAGAGAGACAGGGGCCTTCTATGGCTACACCTTC. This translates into CASSVVRETGAFYGYTF.

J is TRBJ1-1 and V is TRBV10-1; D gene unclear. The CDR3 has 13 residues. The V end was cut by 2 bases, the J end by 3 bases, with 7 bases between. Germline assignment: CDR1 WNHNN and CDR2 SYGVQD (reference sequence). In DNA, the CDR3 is TGCGCCAGCAGTGAGCAGGTGTACACTGAAGCTTTCTTT. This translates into CASSEQVYTEAFF.

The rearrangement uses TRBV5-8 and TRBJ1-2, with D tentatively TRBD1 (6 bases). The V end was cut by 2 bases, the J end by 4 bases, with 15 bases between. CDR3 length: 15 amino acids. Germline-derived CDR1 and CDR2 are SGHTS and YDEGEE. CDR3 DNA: TGTGCCAGCAGCTTAAGGGGACAACCTTTCTATGGCTACACCTTC. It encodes CASSLRGQPFYGYTF.

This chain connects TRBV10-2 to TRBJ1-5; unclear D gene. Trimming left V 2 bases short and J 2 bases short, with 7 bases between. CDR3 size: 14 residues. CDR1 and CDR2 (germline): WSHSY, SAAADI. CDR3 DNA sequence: TGCGCCAGCAGTGAGCTGCGTGGCAATCAGCCCCAGCATTTT. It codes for CASSELRGNQPQHF.

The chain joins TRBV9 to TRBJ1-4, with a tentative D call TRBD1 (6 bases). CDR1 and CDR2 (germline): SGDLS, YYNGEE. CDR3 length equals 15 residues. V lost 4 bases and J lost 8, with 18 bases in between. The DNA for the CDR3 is TGTGCCAGCAGCTCGTCACAGGGAGGGGGAGAAAAACTGTTTTTT. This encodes CASSSSQGGGEKLFF. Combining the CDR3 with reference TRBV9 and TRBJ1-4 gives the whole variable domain DSGVTQTPKHLITATGQRVTLRCSPRSGDLSVYWYQQSLDQGLQFLIQYYNGEERAKGNILERFSAQQFPDLHSELNLSSLELGDSALYFCASSSSQGGGEKLFFGSGTQLSVL.